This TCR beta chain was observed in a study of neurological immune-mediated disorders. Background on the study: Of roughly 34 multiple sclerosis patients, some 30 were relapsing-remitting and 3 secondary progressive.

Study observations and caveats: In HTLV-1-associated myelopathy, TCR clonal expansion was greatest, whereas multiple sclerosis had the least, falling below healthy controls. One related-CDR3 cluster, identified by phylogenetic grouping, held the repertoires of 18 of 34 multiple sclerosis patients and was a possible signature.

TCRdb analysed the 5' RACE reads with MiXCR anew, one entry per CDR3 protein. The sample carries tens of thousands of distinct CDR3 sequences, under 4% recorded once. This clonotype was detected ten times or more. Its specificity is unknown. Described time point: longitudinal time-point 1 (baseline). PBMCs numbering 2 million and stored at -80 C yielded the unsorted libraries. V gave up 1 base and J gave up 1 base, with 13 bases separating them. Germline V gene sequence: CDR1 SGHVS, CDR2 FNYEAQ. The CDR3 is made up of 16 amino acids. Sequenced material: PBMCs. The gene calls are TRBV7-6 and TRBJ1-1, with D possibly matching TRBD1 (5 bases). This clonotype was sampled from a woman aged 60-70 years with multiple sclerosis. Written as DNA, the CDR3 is TGTGCCAGCAGCTTAGGTCTTAGGACACAGAACACTGAAGCTTTCTTT. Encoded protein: CASSLGLRTQNTEAFF.